A single TCR beta chain is shown here with its context. The target antigen is unknown. Time point indicated: patch test 3, about 24 weeks after DPC sensitization. Documented treatment: therapeutic diphenylcyclopropenone sensitization with weekly scalp DPC. Each patch-test visit's blood sample preceded patch application. The library gave individual cDNA molecules unique molecular identifiers. TCRdb re-derived calls from the RACE reads in MiXCR, one entry per CDR3 protein. The sample shows approximately 110,000 distinct CDR3 sequences, nearly 35% of them seen only once. Germline CDR1 reads SGHVS; CDR2 reads FNYEAQ. The CDR3 consists of 13 residues. The V end lost 2 bases, the J end lost 0 bases, and 4 bases lay between the germline ends. This record comes from a study of human T cells and chemical hapten exposure. Study background: Sensitization applied 2% DPC to 2 cm by 2 cm of upper inner arm skin.

Study-wide results and caveats: Significantly more large CDR3 similarity clusters were formed by expanded TCRs than by controls.

This chain connects TRBV7-6 to TRBJ2-5; D is undetermined. The sequencing used whole blood, collected in connection with sensitization to the hapten diphenylcyclopropenone (DPC). The TCR was taken from a man in his forties with alopecia areata. Some clones in this sample may be carry-over from other donors' samples. CDR3 DNA: TGTGCCAGCAGCTTAAGCGACCAAGAGACCCAGTACTTC. It encodes CASSLSDQETQYF.